This T cell receptor beta chain comes out of a study of shared clonotypes between healthy human individuals. Study-wide results and caveats: Sharing across four donors was highest in naive CD4 (around 5%) and lowest in memory CD8 (roughly 0.4%). Few donors restricted represented genetic and exposure-history diversity.

Comments on this clone: The antigen remains unidentified.

Investigators spread the genomic DNA of each subset evenly over several immunoSEQ plates. The method was immunoSEQ multiplex PCR; TCRdb's version includes in-frame clones alone and lacks a portion of them. The table has 2,500,000 or so clones, approximately 90% seen once. This TCR derives from a man between 18 and 35 years old in good health. Source material: naive CD4+ T cells sorted from blood. Described subset: CD45RA+ positively selected.

CDR3 nucleotides: TGTGCCAGCAGGACCGGACAGGGTATGAACACTGAAGCTTTCTTT. As protein: CASRTGQGMNTEAFF. The rearrangement uses TRBV6-1 and TRBJ1-1; 8 positions match TRBD1. The CDR3 length is 15 residues. After removal of 6 bases from V and 0 bases from J, the junction contained 6 bases not matched to a gene. The germline gives CDR1 MNHNS, CDR2 SASEGT.